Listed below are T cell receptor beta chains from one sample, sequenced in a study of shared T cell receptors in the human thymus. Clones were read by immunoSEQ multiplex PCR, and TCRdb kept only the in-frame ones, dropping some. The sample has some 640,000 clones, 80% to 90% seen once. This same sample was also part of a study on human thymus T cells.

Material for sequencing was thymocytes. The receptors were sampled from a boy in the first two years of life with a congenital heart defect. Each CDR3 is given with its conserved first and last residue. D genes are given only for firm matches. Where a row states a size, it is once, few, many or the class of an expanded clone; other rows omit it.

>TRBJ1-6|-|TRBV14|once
TGTGCCAGCAGCCATTCCATCGGCGGGGACTATAATTCACCCCTCCACTTT
CASSHSIGGDYNSPLHF
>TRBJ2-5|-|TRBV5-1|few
TGCGCCAGCAGCTTGGAACTGCAAGAGACCCAGTACTTC
CASSLELQETQYF
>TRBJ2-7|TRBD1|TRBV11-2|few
TGTGCCAGCAGCTTTGGTTCCGGTGGCCACCCGGGACAGATCTGCGAGCAGTACTTC
CASSFGSGGHPGQICEQYF
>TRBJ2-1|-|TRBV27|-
TGTGCCAGCAGTTTATCGCAGGTGGGGGACAAGCCTTACAATGAGCAGTTCTTC
CASSLSQVGDKPYNEQFF
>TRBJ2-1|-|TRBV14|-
TGTGCCAGCAGCCACGATGACAGTGGCTCCTACAATGAGCAGTTCTTC
CASSHDDSGSYNEQFF
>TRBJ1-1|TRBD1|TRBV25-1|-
TGTGCCAGCAGTGCAGCCGGGACAGTGGACACTGAAGCTTTCTTT
CASSAAGTVDTEAFF
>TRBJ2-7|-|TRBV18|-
TGTGCCAGCTCACCGTCCCTCTCCTACGAGCAGTACTTC
CASSPSLSYEQYF
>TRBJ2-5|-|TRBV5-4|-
TGTGCCAGCAGCTTGGAAGCTCTGGGAGAAGAGACCCAGTACTTC
CASSLEALGEETQYF
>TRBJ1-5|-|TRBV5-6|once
TGTGCCAGCAGCTCCGGGGGGCAGCCCCAGCATTTT
CASSSGGQPQHF
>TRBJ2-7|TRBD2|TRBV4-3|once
TGCGCCAGCAGCCAGATACTAGCGGGAGTCTACGAGCAGTACTTC
CASSQILAGVYEQYF
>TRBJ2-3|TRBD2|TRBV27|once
TGTGCCAGCAGTCACATAACAATAGCGGGGGGGAGCACAGATACGCAGTATTTT
CASSHITIAGGSTDTQYF
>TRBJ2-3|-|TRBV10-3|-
TGTGCCATCACCCTTGGACAGTTACGCACAGATACGCAGTATTTT
CAITLGQLRTDTQYF
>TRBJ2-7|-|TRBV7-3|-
TGTGCCAGCAGCTTACGGGACATTCACTACGAGCAGTACTTC
CASSLRDIHYEQYF
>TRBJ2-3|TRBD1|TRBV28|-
TGTGCCAGCAGTTTAGAGGGACAGGGGAAAGGTACGCAGTATTTT
CASSLEGQGKGTQYF
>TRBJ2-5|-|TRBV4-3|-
TGCGCCAGCAGCCAAGAATACGGGGATGAGACCCAGTACTTC
CASSQEYGDETQYF
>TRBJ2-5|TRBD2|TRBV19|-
TGTGCCAGTAGTATAGATCTGGCTAGCGGGAGGGGTAATGAGACCCAGTACTTC
CASSIDLASGRGNETQYF
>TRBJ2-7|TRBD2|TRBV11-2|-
TGTGCCAGCGGATGGCCGGGGGGACCAGACTTCTACGAGCAGTACTTC
CASGWPGGPDFYEQYF
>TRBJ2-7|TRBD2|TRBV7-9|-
TGTGCCAGCAGCTTACTTAGCGGGGACGTCTACGAGCAGTACTTC
CASSLLSGDVYEQYF
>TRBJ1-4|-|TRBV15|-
TGTGCCACCAGCAGAGAGACTCAGGGAGGAAAACTGTTTTTT
CATSRETQGGKLFF
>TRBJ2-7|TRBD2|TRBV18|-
TGTGCCAGCTCACCGCTTAGTAGCGGGAGACCTTACGAGCAGTACTTC
CASSPLSSGRPYEQYF
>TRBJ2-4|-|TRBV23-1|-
TGCGCCAGCAGTCCCCGCCGGGGAATGAAGGCCAAAAACATTCAGTACTTC
CASSPRRGMKAKNIQYF
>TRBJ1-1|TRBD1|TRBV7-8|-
TGTGCCGAGTTACCGCCGGACAGGGGGCTTGCTGAAGCTTTCTTT
CAELPPDRGLAEAFF
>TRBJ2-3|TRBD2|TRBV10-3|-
TGTGCCATCAGTGGGCCGGGACTACCAGATACGCAGTATTTT
CAISGPGLPDTQYF
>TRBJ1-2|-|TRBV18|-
TGTGCCAGCTCACCACCCAGGGGCTATGGCTACACCTTC
CASSPPRGYGYTF
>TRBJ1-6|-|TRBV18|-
TGTGCCAGCTGTGTCGGTACTTATAATTCACCCCTCCACTTT
CASCVGTYNSPLHF
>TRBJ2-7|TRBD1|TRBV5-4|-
TGTGCCAGCAGCTTGTCGGACAGGGCTTACGAGCAGTACTTC
CASSLSDRAYEQYF
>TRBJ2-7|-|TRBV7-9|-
TGTGCCAGCAGCTGGACAGCCGTCTACGAGCAGTACTTC
CASSWTAVYEQYF
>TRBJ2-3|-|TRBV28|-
TGTGCCAGCAGTTCCACCCGACTAGATACAGATACGCAGTATTTT
CASSSTRLDTDTQYF
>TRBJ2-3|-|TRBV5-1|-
TGCGCCAGCAGCTTGGTTTTGCCACTGATCCGACTGCTCACAGATACGCAGTATTTT
CASSLVLPLIRLLTDTQYF